This T cell receptor (beta chain) was sequenced for a study of OX40 agonist ivuxolimab in advanced cancers. The overall study: Patients were given ivuxolimab, an antibody that agonizes OX40 (CD134). In this trial design, patients received ivuxolimab intravenously at 0.01 to 10 mg/kg every 2 weeks.

Profiling relied on immunoSEQ multiplex PCR, and the TCRdb table lists in-frame clones only, not all of them. Here the sample spans about 78,000 clones, 84% being singletons. A note on this clone: The antigen remains undetermined.

General study findings and limits: At doses 0.1 to 3.0 mg/kg, CD4+ and CD8+ clones expanded. Antigens targeted by the expanded peripheral T cells were not determined.

The CDR3 spans 11 residues. Per germline, CDR1 MGHDK and CDR2 SYGVNS. Between the trimmed V and J ends, which lost 4 bases and 10 bases, there was a span of 7 bases. This TCR came from an adult with an advanced solid tumor such as melanoma, head and neck, liver or kidney cancer. This material consisted of CD4+ or CD8+ T cells sorted from blood, taken in a trial of the OX40 agonist ivuxolimab. This rearrangement joins TRBV25-1 to TRBJ1-4, with D unclear. CDR3 loop: CASSALGKLFF. CDR3 bases: TGTGCCAGCAGTGCTCTGGGAAAACTGTTTTTT.